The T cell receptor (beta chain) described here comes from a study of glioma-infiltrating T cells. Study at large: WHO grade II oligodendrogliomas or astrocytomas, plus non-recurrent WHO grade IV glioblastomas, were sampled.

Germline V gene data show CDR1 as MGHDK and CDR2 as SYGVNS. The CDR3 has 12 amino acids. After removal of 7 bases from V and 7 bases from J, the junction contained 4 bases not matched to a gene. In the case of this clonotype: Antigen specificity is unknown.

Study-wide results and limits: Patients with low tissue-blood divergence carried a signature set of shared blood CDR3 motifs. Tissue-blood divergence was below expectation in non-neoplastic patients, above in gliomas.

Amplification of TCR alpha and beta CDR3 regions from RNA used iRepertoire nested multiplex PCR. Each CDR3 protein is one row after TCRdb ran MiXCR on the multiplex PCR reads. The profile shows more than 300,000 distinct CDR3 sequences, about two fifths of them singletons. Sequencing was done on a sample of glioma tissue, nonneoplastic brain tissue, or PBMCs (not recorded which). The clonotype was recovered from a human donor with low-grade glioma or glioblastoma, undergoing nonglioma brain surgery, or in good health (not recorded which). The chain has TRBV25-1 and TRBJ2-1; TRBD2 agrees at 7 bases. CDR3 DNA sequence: TGTGCCAGCACTCAGCGGGGAAATGAGCAGTTCTTC. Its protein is CASTQRGNEQFF.